This record concerns one TCR beta chain sequence. This clone was counted a single time. The antigen it binds to is not known. Base quality data are lacking; no much larger clone is found one base away. V is cut by 5 bases and J by 12 bases, and the space between the germline ends is 13 bases. CDR1 and CDR2 are read off the germline V gene as MNHNS and SASEGT. The CDR3 goes from the cysteine to the phenylalanine over 11 residues. Only the CDR3 region is kept as DNA, spanning 33 bases read in frame from base 1. Using the deep immunoSEQ assay, TCR CDR3 regions were amplified from genomic DNA by multiplex PCR. Extracted genomic DNA from each cell subset was distributed evenly across all wells of several immunoSEQ 96-well plates, and each plate was treated as a replicate. For sorted subsets, around 0.2 ug genomic DNA, equal to some 28,000 T cell genomes, was loaded into each replicate PCR. Purified libraries were measured with a Qubit 3.0 fluorometer, size-checked on a Bioanalyzer 2100, and measured again with the KAPA Library Quantification kit. Each immunoSEQ 96-well plate was sequenced on its own single-read 150-cycle Illumina NextSeq 550 flow cell. In the original analysis: The immunoSEQ output contained only junctional sequences without quality scores, so filtering could not match that applied to full-length reads. To assign V/J genes and CDR3, sequences were annotated using PyIR, a Python wrapper for IgBLAST v1.9, with IMGT germline references. Reads with weak V/J assignments (E-value above 1e-6), missing CDR3, stop codons, out-of-frame junctions, or ambiguous translated residues were removed. V3J clonotypes were defined as sequences sharing an identical inferred V gene, J gene, and CDR3 amino acid sequence. To compute the percentage overlap between repertoires, the number of shared unique clonotypes was divided by the size of the smaller repertoire. Richness of each repertoire was evaluated using RTK rarefaction, the Chao1 estimator, and Recon v2.1 estimates of unobserved clonotypes. Generation probabilities for all TCRbeta clonotypes obtained by the gDNA method from a handful of donors were computed using OLGA. TCRdb carries this immuneACCESS record with in-frame sequences only. Its versions omit some clonotypes, under half of them owing to an unresolved V gene in the studies checked, with the rest unexplained. V and J calls and clone size are those listed in that table; D and trimming were worked out from the DNA. This sample has roughly 1,100,000 clones in its table, and roughly 80% of those were observed once. 1.4% to 1.5% of the sample is taken by the ten largest.

The data were taken from a study of shared clonotypes between healthy human individuals (dated by TCRdb to 2018 to 2020). About the study as a whole: The cohort comprised two women and a few men aged 18 to 49 years. For each donor, CD4 naive and CD4 memory were each run on three plates, CD8 naive on two plates, and CD8 memory on one plate. To estimate repertoire size and how much clonotypes are shared between individuals, the study performed deep sequencing of blood TCR repertoires from a few healthy adults. Libraries were prepared and TCR repertoires were sequenced by different laboratories using diverse techniques, in order to increase sequencing depth and limit assay-specific biases. Each donor's leukapheresis produced roughly between about 0.85 and 10 billion PBMCs.

The donors were healthy, HIV-negative adults with no recently reported acute infections or vaccinations. Every donor was a Caucasian adult living in Nashville, Tennessee, USA. Magnetic negative selection was used to enrich CD4+ T cells, after which naive cells were positively selected on CD45RA and the negative fraction became the memory subset. Blood was collected by leukapheresis, and PBMCs were isolated by Ficoll-Histopaque density gradient centrifugation and then cryopreserved in liquid nitrogen vapor phase. Purity and quantity of every magnetically sorted T cell population were checked by analytical flow cytometry. Genomic DNA was isolated from each sorted fraction and quantified by UV absorbance on a Nanodrop 2000c. Beyond this particular receptor, the publication reports: Even with the large sequencing depth, rarefaction of the sorted-subset datasets indicated that sequencing was incomplete. Pairwise subsampling indicated that sequencing depth was expected to affect the degree of clonotype sharing among donors. Only blood was sampled, and tissue TCR repertoires likely differ from those in blood. Naive subsets generally had larger estimated clonotype richness than memory subsets. Across four donors, about 5.2% of naive CD4, approximately 3.5% of naive CD8, 2.3% of memory CD4, and about 0.44% of memory CD8 clonotypes were shared. Because the study included a small number of donors, the genetic and exposure-history diversity represented was limited. Higher generation probabilities were observed for clonotypes shared by all four sorted-subset donors than for non-shared clonotypes.

Specimen: memory CD4+ T cells sorted from blood. The sample's cell subset or site label, decoded: CD45RA-negative fraction. The rearrangement joined TRBV6-1 to TRBJ1-1; a tentative D call is TRBD1 (6 bases match). The clonotype originates from a man between 18 and 35 years old in good health. The CDR3 region has the sequence CASSRQAKTFF. In nucleotides, the sequence is TGTGCCAGCAGTCGACAGGCGAAAACTTTCTTT.